Listed here are 29 T cell receptor beta chains from one sample, sequenced in a study of T-cell reconstitution after alpha-beta-depleted transplantation in children. The library targeted TCRbeta and was prepared with unique molecular identifiers. TCRdb reprocessed the PCR reads via MiXCR and lists one record per CDR3 protein. The table has approximately 170,000 distinct CDR3 sequences, around 10% seen once; the top ten hold 13%. This sample comprised PBMCs, obtained before TCRalphabeta/CD19-depleted stem cell transplant. Receptors were obtained from a boy aged 2 to 10 with acute myeloid leukemia, due to receive a stem cell transplant.

In this sample, this clonotype turned up many times. V usage is TRBV3-1 and J usage is TRBJ2-7, with 8 bases identical to TRBD2. J was trimmed by 3 bases and V by 3 bases; bases with no gene match: 10. Germline CDR1 LGHDT, CDR2 YNNKEL (reference sequence). This CDR3 has 16 residues. The CDR3 coding sequence is TGTGCCAGCAGCCATTATACTAGCGGAAATCTCTACGAGCAGTACTTC. Amino acids: CASSHYTSGNLYEQYF.

At least ten counts were recorded for this clonotype. The V call is TRBV19, the J call TRBJ1-2; D remains unclear. V dropped 6 bases and J dropped 4 bases, with 15 bases sitting between them. CDR1 and CDR2 from the germline V gene are LNHDA and SQIVND (reference sequence). The CDR3 sequence is 14 residues long. The CDR3, as DNA: TGTGCCAGTAGGTTAACCCGCGCCCTCTATGGCTACACCTTC. Protein product: CASRLTRALYGYTF.

Details on this clonotype: Since no conserved phenylalanine or tryptophan closes the CDR3, a read error is the likely cause. The rearrangement uses TRBV7-9 and TRBJ2-5; D gene uncertain. The CDR3 runs to 14 residues. From germline, CDR1 is SEHNR and CDR2 FQNEAQ (reference sequence). V lost 5 bases, J lost 5 bases, and 15 bases lay in between. The chain's CDR3 is CASSLGTFGETQYI. The CDR3 nucleotides read TGTGCCAGCAGCCTCGGAACTTTTGGGGAGACCCAGTACATC.

In this sample, this clonotype turned up many times. The CDR3 DNA reads TGCGCCAGCAGCAGGGACGGGTCCTCCTATGGCTACACCTTC. Residues: CASSRDGSSYGYTF. This chain joins TRBV5-1 and TRBJ1-2; weak D call: TRBD1 (5 bases). Germline CDR1 SGHRS, CDR2 YFSETQ. The V and J ends lost 4 bases and 4 bases respectively, with 14 bases between them. The CDR3 spans 14 residues. Together with reference TRBV5-1 and TRBJ1-2, the CDR3 gives the full variable domain: KAGVTQTPRYLIKTRGQQVTLSCSPISGHRSVSWYQQTPGQGLQFLFEYFSETQRNKGNFPGRFSGRQFSNSRSEMNVSTLELGDSALYLCASSRDGSSYGYTFGSGTRLTVV.

Points on this clonotype: This may arise from a read error, as a much more abundant clone is one base away. V gene TRBV12-3 or TRBV12-4 combines with J gene TRBJ1-2, with D possibly matching TRBD1 (6 bases). The CDR3 loop spans 13 amino acids. CDR3 DNA: TGTGCCAGCAGTTTGTGGGGGGCTGATGGCGACACCTTC. Translation: CASSLWGADGDTF.

This clonotype has just a few counts. The chain links TRBV20-1 to TRBJ2-1, with a weak D call TRBD2 (5 bases). This CDR3 comprises 16 residues. Per germline, CDR1 DFQATT and CDR2 SNEGSKA (reference sequence). Trimming pared 5 bases from V and 3 bases from J, leaving 20 bases between. CDR3 DNA sequence: TGCAGTGCTCCCTCCCGGGAAGCGGCGCACTACAATGAGCAGTTCTTC. It translates to CSAPSREAAHYNEQFF.

This clonotype was counted ten times or more. The chain joins TRBV5-6 to TRBJ2-3, with 10 positions matching TRBD2. The CDR3 covers 17 residues. CDR1 and CDR2 from the germline V gene are SGHDT and YYEEEE. The junction had 11 bases not matched to a gene; V was cut back by 5 bases and J by 2 bases. This CDR3 is CASRQGFGLADTDTQYF. As DNA, the CDR3 is TGTGCCAGCAGGCAAGGTTTCGGACTAGCGGACACAGATACGCAGTATTTT.

This clonotype was recorded many times. This chain uses TRBV12-3 or TRBV12-4 with TRBJ2-3, with D unclear. V lost 2 bases to trimming and J lost 4 bases, with 7 bases between them. This CDR3 has 13 residues. CDR3 sequence: CASSLLSADTQYF. For the CDR3, the DNA is TGTGCCAGCAGTTTATTGTCGGCAGATACGCAGTATTTT.

This clonotype appeared many times. The rearrangement uses TRBV6-1 and TRBJ2-3; D is perhaps TRBD1 (6 bases). This CDR3 contains 15 residues. With 6 bases removed from V and 3 bases from J, the gap between germline ends came to 16 bases. Germline-derived CDR1 and CDR2 are MNHNS and SASEGT. CDR3 DNA sequence: TGTGCCAGCAGCCCAACAGGGTGGAGGACAGATACGCAGTATTTT. Amino acids: CASSPTGWRTDTQYF.

V is TRBV20-1 and J is TRBJ1-5, with 7 nucleotides matching TRBD1. V shed 0 bases, J shed 7 bases, and the junction held 6 bases outside the gene matches. This CDR3 has 14 amino acids. From germline, CDR1 is DFQATT and CDR2 SNEGSKA (reference sequence). DNA for the CDR3: TGCAGTGCTAGAGAGGGGGGACAGCCCCAGCCCCAGCATTTT. Amino acid sequence: CSAREGGQPQPQHF.

This chain joins TRBV19 and TRBJ2-1; D not certain. Deletions cut 5 bases from V and 8 bases from J, with 16 bases between. CDR3 size: 14 residues. From germline, CDR1 is LNHDA and CDR2 SQIVND (reference sequence). The DNA of the CDR3 is TGTGCCAGTAGTGGTTTCGGCGTTCAGGATGAGCAGTTCTTC. It yields the protein CASSGFGVQDEQFF.

The chain recombines TRBV23-1 with TRBJ2-7; no firm D call. TRBV23-1 is labeled an ORF, and its function is uncertain. The CDR3 length is 16 residues. Trimming pared 2 bases from V and 0 bases from J, leaving 14 bases between. DNA for the CDR3: TGCGCCAGCAGTCAAGCCCTTCTCTATGTCTCCTACGAGCAGTACGTC. Translation gives CASSQALLYVSYEQYV.

This clonotype was detected ten times or more. The chain has TRBV7-9 and TRBJ2-3, with TRBD1 identical over 8 bases. V lost 4 bases to trimming and J lost 0 bases; unmatched junction nucleotides: 6. This CDR3 contains 16 residues. The germline CDR1 and CDR2 sequences are SEHNR and FQNEAQ (reference sequence). The CDR3 region is CASSWTGSGSTDTQYF. CDR3 DNA: TGTGCCAGCAGCTGGACAGGGAGCGGGAGCACAGATACGCAGTATTTT. Full variable domain (rest looked up from reference TRBV7-9 and TRBJ2-3): DTGVSQNPRHKITKRGQNVTFRCDPISEHNRLYWYRQTLGQGPEFLTYFQNEAQLEKSRLLSDRFSAERPKGSFSTLEIQRTEQGDSAMYLCASSWTGSGSTDTQYFGPGTRLTVL.

As concerns this clonotype: This clone may be a read error of a much larger clone one base away. This chain connects TRBV4-1 to TRBJ1-5; 9 bases are a match to TRBD1. The CDR3 length is 16 residues. The germline CDR1 and CDR2 sequences are MGHRA and YSYEKL. V was clipped by 4 bases and J by 3 bases; unmatched bases: 7. The CDR3, as DNA: TGCGCCAGCAGCCCCCGGGGGACAGGGTCCAATCAGCCCCAGCATTTT. Translated, it gives CASSPRGTGSNQPQHF.

This clonotype was detected many times. This sequence joins TRBV27 and TRBJ1-2, with unresolved D. CDR3 length equals 13 residues. Germline V gene data show CDR1 as MNHEY and CDR2 as SMNVEV (reference sequence). Trimming took off 6 bases at V and 5 bases at J, with 13 bases between the two ends. The CDR3 DNA reads TGTGCCAGCAGGGGAACAGCTCTGTATGGCTACACCTTC. It yields the protein CASRGTALYGYTF.

In its sample, this clonotype was seen many times. V usage is TRBV7-9 and J usage is TRBJ1-1; D gene unclear. The V end lost 5 bases, the J end lost 7 bases, and 11 bases lay between the germline ends. CDR3 length: 12 residues. Germline V gene data show CDR1 as SEHNR and CDR2 as FQNEAQ (reference sequence). The CDR3 here is CASSTGRIEAFF. The CDR3 DNA is TGTGCCAGCAGCACCGGACGTATTGAAGCTTTCTTT.

This clonotype occurred many times. The genes are TRBV3-1 and TRBJ2-5, with D perhaps matching TRBD1 or TRBD2 (6 bases each). Per germline, CDR1 LGHDT and CDR2 YNNKEL (reference sequence). CDR3 length equals 16 residues. V lost 0 bases to trimming and J lost 5 bases, with 16 bases between them. CDR3 region: CASSQDWGAAPETQYF. The CDR3 nucleotides read TGTGCCAGCAGCCAAGATTGGGGGGCCGCCCCCGAGACCCAGTACTTC.

This clonotype appeared many times. The rearrangement uses TRBV10-3 and TRBJ2-3; unclear D gene. V was trimmed by 10 bases and J by 2 bases, leaving 10 bases between them. The CDR3 runs 12 residues. CDR1 is ENHRY, CDR2 SYGVKD, per germline. The CDR3 protein is CATRADTDTQYF. DNA for the CDR3: TGTGCCACCCGAGCCGACACAGATACGCAGTATTTT.

The chain recombines TRBV7-9 with TRBJ2-5; 11 positions match TRBD2. The CDR3 consists of 17 residues. Per the germline V gene, CDR1 is SEHNR and CDR2 is FQNEAQ (reference sequence). The V and J ends lost 3 bases and 4 bases, in that order; junction bases with no gene match: 10. The CDR3 spells CASSFSPGTSGLETQYF. The CDR3 bases are TGTGCCAGCAGCTTTAGCCCCGGGACTAGCGGCTTAGAGACCCAGTACTTC.

The chain carries TRBV30 and TRBJ2-5; the D gene is possibly TRBD1 (5 bases). Trimming pared 1 base from V and 5 bases from J, leaving 11 bases between. Germline-derived CDR1 and CDR2 are GTSNPN and SVGIG (reference sequence). This CDR3 is built from 13 residues. This chain's CDR3 is CAWSAGPQETQYF. For the CDR3, the DNA is TGTGCCTGGAGTGCAGGGCCCCAGGAGACCCAGTACTTC.

This clonotype was seen repeatedly, ten times or more. This chain uses TRBV3-1 with TRBJ1-6, with TRBD1 matching 7 bases. The junction had 4 bases not matched to a gene; V was cut back by 2 bases and J by 6 bases. This CDR3 has 15 residues. Per germline, CDR1 LGHDT and CDR2 YNNKEL (reference sequence). The CDR3 coding sequence is TGTGCCAGCAGCCAAAGACAGGGACCTAATTCACCCCTCCACTTT. Protein product: CASSQRQGPNSPLHF.

This clonotype was counted at least ten times. The chain joins TRBV28 to TRBJ2-1, with 7 bases identical to TRBD2. Germline V gives CDR1 MDHEN, CDR2 SYDVKM. The CDR3 covers 16 residues. The V gene end was trimmed by 2 bases and the J gene end by 0 bases; junction bases not matched to a gene: 4. CDR3 amino acids: CASSLGLELSYNEQFF. In DNA form, the CDR3 reads TGTGCCAGCAGTTTAGGACTAGAGCTCTCCTACAATGAGCAGTTCTTC.

In this sample, this clonotype turned up many times. The gene calls are TRBV20-1 and TRBJ2-2; no firm D call. Germline V gene data show CDR1 as DFQATT and CDR2 as SNEGSKA (reference sequence). Trimming took 7 bases from V and 7 from J, leaving 13 bases between them. This CDR3 spans 12 amino acids. The CDR3 DNA reads as TGCAGTGTAGGTGGCTCTATCGGGGAGCTGTTTTTT. It is translated as CSVGGSIGELFF.

This clonotype was seen many times. This rearrangement joins TRBV5-5 to TRBJ2-2; 7 bases match TRBD1. Germline trimming cut 1 base from V and 7 bases from J; bases unmatched to any gene: 4. Germline-derived CDR1 and CDR2 are SGHKS and YYEKEE (reference sequence). There are 14 residues in the CDR3. CDR3 in DNA: TGTGCCAGCAGCTTGACAGGGGCCTTCGGGGAGCTGTTTTTT. Protein product: CASSLTGAFGELFF. The full variable domain, its missing parts supplied by reference TRBV5-5 and TRBJ2-2, is DAGVTQSPTHLIKTRGQQVTLRCSPISGHKSVSWYQQVLGQGPQFIFQYYEKEERGRGNFPDRFSARQFPNYSSELNVNALLLGDSALYLCASSLTGAFGELFFGEGSRLTVL.

This clonotype was detected ten times or more. The chain carries TRBV20-1 and TRBJ1-2, with 9 bases lining up with TRBD1. The CDR3 extends over 13 amino acids. J was trimmed by 4 bases and V by 6 bases; bases with no gene match: 6. The germline V gene has CDR1 DFQATT and CDR2 SNEGSKA (reference sequence). This chain's CDR3 is CSARDREFYGYTF. Here the CDR3 DNA reads TGCAGTGCCAGGGACAGGGAGTTCTATGGCTACACCTTC.

This clonotype was recorded at least ten times. The V call is TRBV7-9, the J call TRBJ2-1, with D possibly called TRBD1 or TRBD2 (5 bases each). V lost 5 bases and J lost 0, with 14 bases in between. There are 16 residues in the CDR3. CDR1 and CDR2 from the germline V gene are SEHNR and FQNEAQ (reference sequence). The CDR3, as DNA: TGTGCCAGCAGCCCGACGGGGCTTAGCTCCTACAATGAGCAGTTCTTC. This encodes CASSPTGLSSYNEQFF.

This clonotype was seen ten or more times. The chain is built from TRBV20-1 and TRBJ2-1, with TRBD2 identical over 9 bases. CDR3 length: 13 amino acids. The V segment lost 6 bases and the J segment 5 bases; nucleotides outside the gene matches: 5. Per the germline V gene, CDR1 is DFQATT and CDR2 is SNEGSKA (reference sequence). The CDR3 bases are TGCAGTGCGCGGACTAGCGTTAACAATGAGCAGTTCTTC. It is translated as CSARTSVNNEQFF.

The table lists this clonotype with many counts. J is TRBJ2-2 and V is TRBV5-6, with 7 bases lining up with TRBD1. The CDR3 spans 16 residues. The germline CDR1 and CDR2 sequences are SGHDT and YYEEEE. V trimming: 3 bases; J trimming: 7 bases; junction bases outside the gene matches: 12. The CDR3 protein is CASSSPRDRFIGELFF. CDR3 in DNA: TGTGCCAGCAGCTCCCCCCGGGACAGATTTATCGGGGAGCTGTTTTTT.

This clonotype was seen repeatedly, ten times or more. The chain employs TRBV7-9 and TRBJ2-3; D is unresolved. V was pared by 5 bases and J by 6 bases, with 3 bases between. CDR1 and CDR2 from the germline V gene are SEHNR and FQNEAQ (reference sequence). The CDR3 covers 10 residues. In DNA form, the CDR3 reads TGTGCCAGCAGCCCGGATACGCAGTATTTT. Translation: CASSPDTQYF.